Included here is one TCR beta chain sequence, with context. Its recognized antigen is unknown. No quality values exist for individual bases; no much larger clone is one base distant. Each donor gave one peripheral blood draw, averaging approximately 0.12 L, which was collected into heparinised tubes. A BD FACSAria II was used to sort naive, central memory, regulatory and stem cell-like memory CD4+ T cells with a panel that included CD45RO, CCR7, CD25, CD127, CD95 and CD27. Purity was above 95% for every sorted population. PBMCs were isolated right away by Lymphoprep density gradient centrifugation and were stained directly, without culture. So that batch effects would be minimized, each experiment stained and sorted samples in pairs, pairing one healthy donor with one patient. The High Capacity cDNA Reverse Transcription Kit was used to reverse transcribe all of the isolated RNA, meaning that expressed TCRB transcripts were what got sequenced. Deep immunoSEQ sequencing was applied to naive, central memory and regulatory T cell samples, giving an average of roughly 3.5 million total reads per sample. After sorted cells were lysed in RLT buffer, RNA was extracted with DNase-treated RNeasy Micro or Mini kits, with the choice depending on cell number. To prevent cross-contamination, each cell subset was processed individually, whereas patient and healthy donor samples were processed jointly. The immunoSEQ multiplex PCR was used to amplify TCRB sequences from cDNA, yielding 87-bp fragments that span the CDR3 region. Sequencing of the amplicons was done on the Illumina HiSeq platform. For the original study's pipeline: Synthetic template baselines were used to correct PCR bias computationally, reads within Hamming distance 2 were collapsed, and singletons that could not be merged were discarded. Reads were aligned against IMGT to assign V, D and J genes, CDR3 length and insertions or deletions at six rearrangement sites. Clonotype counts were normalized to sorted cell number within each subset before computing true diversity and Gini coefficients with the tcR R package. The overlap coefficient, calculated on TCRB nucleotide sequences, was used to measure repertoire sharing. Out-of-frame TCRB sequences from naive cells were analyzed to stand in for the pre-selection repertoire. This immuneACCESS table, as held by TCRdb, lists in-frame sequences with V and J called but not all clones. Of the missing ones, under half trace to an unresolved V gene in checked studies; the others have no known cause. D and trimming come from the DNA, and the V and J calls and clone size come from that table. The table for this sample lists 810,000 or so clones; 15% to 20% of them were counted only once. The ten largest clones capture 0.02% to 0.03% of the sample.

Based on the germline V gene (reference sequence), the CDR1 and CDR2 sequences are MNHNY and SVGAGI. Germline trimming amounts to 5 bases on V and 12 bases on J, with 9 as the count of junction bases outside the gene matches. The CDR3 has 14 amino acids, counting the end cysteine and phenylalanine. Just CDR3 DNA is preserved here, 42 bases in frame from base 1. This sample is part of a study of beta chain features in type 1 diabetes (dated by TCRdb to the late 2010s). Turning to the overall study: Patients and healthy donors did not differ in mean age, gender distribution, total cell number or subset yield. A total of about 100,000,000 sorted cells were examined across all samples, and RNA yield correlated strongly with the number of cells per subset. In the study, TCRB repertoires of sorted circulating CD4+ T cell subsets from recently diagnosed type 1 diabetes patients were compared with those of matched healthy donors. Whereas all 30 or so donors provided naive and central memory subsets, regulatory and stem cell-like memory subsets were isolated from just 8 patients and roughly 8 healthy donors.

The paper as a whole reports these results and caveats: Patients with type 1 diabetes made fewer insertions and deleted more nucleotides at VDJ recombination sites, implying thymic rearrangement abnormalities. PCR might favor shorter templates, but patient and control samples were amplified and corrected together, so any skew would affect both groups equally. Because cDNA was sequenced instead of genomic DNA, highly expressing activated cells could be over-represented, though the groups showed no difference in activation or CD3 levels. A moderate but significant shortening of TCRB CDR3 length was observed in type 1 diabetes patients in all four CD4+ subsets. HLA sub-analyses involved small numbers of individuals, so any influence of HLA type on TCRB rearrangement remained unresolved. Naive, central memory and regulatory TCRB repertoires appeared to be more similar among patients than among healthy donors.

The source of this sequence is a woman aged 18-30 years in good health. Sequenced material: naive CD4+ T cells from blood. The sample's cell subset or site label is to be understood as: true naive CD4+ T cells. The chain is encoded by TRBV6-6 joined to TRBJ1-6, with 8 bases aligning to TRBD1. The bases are TGTGCCAGCAGTATAGACAGGGGAGAGGTACCCCTCCACTTT. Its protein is CASSIDRGEVPLHF.